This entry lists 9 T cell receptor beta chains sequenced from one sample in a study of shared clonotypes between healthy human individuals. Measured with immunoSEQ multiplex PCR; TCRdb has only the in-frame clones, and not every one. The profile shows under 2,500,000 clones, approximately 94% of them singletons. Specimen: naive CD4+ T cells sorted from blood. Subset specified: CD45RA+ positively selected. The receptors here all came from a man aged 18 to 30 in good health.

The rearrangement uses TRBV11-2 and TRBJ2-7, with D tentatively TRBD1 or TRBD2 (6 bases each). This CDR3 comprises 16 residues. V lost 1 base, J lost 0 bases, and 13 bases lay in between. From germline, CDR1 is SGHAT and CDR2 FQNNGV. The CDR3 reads CASSLGGARSSYEQYF. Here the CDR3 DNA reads TGTGCCAGCAGCTTAGGGGGGGCAAGGAGCTCCTACGAGCAGTACTTC.

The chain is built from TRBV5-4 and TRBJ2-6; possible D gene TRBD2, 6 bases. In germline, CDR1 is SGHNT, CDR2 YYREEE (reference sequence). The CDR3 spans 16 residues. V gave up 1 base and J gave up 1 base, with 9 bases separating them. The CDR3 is CASSLSRGSGANVLTF. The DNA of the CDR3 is TGTGCCAGCAGCTTGAGTCGGGGGTCTGGGGCCAACGTCCTGACTTTC.

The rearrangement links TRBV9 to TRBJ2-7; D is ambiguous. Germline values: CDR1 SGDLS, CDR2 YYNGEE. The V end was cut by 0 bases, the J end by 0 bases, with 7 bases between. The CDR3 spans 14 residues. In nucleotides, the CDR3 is TGTGCCAGCAGCGTAGCCCCTAACTCCTACGAGCAGTACTTC. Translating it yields CASSVAPNSYEQYF.

CDR3 sequence reads: CASGQGSQPQHF. The CDR3 region has the DNA TGTGCCAGCGGACAGGGGAGTCAGCCCCAGCATTTT. This sequence joins TRBV2 and TRBJ1-5; TRBD1 agrees at 9 bases. The CDR3 totals 12 residues. Germline loops: CDR1 SNHLY, CDR2 FYNNEI. The junction had 2 bases not matched to a gene; V was cut back by 8 bases and J by 6 bases.

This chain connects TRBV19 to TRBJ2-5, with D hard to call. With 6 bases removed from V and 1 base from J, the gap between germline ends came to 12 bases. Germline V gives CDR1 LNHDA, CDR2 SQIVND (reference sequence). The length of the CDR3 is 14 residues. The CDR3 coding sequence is TGTGCCAGTAGGGTCGGCGGAGTCCAAGAGACCCAGTACTTC. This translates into CASRVGGVQETQYF.

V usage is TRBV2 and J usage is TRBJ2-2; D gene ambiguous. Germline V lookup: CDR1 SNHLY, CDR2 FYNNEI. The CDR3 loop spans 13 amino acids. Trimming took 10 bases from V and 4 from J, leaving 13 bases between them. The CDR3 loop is CATKVDPTGELFF. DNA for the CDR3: TGTGCCACCAAGGTCGATCCCACCGGGGAGCTGTTTTTT.

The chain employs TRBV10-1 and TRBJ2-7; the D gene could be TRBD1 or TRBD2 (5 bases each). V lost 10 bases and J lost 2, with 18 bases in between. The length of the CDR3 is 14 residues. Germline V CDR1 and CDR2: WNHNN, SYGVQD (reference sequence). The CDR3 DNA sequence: TGCGCCATCCGAGACCGGCAGGGAGCCTACGAGCAGTACTTC. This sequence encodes CAIRDRQGAYEQYF.

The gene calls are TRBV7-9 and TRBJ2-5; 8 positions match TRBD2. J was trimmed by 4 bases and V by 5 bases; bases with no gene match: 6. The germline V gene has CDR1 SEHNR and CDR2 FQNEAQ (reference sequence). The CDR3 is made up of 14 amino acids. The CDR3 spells CASSQGLGGETQYF. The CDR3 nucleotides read TGTGCCAGCAGCCAGGGACTAGGGGGAGAGACCCAGTACTTC.

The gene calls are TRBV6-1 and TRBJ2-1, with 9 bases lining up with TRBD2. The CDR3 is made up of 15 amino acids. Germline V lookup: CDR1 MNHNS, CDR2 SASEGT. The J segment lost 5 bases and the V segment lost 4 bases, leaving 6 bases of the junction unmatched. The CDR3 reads CASSAETSGNNEQFF. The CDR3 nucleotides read TGTGCCAGCAGTGCAGAGACTAGCGGTAACAATGAGCAGTTCTTC.